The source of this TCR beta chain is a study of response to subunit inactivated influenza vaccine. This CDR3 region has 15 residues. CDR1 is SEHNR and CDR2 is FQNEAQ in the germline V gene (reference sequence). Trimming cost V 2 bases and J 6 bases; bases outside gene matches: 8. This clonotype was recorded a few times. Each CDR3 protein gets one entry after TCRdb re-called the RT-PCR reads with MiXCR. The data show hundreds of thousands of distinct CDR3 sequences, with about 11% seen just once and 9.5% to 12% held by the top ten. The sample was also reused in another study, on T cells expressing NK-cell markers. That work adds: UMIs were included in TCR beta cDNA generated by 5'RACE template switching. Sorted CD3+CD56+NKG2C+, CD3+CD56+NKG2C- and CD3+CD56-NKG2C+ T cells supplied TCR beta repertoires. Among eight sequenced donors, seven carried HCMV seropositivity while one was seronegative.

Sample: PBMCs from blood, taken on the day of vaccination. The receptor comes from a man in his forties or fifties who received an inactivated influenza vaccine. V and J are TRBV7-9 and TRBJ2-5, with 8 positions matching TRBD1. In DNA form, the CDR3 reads TGTGCCAGCAGCTTATGGTCAGACAGGGGCAAGACCCAGTACTTC. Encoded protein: CASSLWSDRGKTQYF.